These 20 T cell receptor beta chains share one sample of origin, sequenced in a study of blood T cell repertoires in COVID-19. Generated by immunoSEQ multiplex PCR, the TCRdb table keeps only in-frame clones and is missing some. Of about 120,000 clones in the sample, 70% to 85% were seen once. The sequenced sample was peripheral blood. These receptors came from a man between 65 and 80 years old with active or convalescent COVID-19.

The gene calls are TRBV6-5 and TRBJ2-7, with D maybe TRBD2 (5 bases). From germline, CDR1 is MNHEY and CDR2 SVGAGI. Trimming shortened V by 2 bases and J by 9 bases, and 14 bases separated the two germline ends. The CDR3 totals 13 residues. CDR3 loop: CASSYAVWAGQYF. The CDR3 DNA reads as TGTGCCAGCAGTTACGCGGTGTGGGCGGGGCAGTACTTC.

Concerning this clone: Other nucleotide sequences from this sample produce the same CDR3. The CDR3 nucleotides are TGCAGCGTTGTTCCGGACAATGAGCAGTTCTTC. This sequence encodes CSVVPDNEQFF. V and J are TRBV29-1 and TRBJ2-1; the D is unclear. Germline values: CDR1 SQVTM, CDR2 ANQGSEA. V dropped 4 bases and J dropped 5 bases, with 6 bases sitting between them. The CDR3 extends over 11 amino acids.

The CDR3 region is CASSIFSGGPNTEAFF. The CDR3 DNA reads as TGTGCCAGCAGCATCTTTTCGGGGGGACCGAACACTGAAGCTTTCTTT. The chain has TRBV7-2 and TRBJ1-1; D may be TRBD1 (5 bases). This CDR3 comprises 16 residues. Trimming removed 5 bases at V and 1 base at J, with 17 bases between. Germline V lookup: CDR1 SGHTA, CDR2 FQGNSA.

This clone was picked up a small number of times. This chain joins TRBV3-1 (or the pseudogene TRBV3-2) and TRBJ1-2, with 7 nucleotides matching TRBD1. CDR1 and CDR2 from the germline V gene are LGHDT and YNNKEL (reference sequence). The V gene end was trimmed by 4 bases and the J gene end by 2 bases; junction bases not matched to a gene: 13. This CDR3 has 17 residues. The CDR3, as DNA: TGTGCCAGCAGCCCTACAGGTCAGGGGGGACGGAACTATGGCTACACCTTC. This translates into CASSPTGQGGRNYGYTF.

The CDR3 nucleotides are TGTGCCAGCAGCCCCATTGGGGGGAGCGAGCAGTACTTC. Translation gives CASSPIGGSEQYF. The V gene is TRBV7-6, the J gene TRBJ2-7, with a possible D match to TRBD2 (6 bases). Germline loops: CDR1 SGHVS, CDR2 FNYEAQ. V gave up 5 bases and J gave up 6 bases, with 14 bases separating them. There are 13 residues in the CDR3.

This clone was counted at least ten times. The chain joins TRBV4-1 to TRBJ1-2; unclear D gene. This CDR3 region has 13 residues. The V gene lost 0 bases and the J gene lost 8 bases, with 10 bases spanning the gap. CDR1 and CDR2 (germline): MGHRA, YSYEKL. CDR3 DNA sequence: TGCGCCAGCAGCCAAGATCGGGCGGGAGGCTACACCTTC. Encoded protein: CASSQDRAGGYTF.

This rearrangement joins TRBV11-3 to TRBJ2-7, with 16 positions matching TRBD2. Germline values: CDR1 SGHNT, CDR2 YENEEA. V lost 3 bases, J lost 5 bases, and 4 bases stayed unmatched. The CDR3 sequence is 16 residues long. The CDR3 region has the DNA TGTGCCAGCAGCTTGGGGACTAGCGGGGGGGGCAACGAGCAGTACTTC. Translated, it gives CASSLGTSGGGNEQYF.

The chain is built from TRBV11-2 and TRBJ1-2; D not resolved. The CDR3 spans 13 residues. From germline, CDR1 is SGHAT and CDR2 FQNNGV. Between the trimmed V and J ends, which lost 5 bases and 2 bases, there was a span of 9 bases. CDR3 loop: CASSRSRNYGYTF. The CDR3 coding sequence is TGTGCCAGCAGCCGATCGAGGAACTATGGCTACACCTTC.

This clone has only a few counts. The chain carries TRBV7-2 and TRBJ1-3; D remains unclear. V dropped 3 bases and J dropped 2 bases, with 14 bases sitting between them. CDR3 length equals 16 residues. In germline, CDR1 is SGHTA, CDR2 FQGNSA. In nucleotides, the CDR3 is TGTGCCAGCAGCTTGGGCCCAAGTTTCGCTGGAAACACCATATATTTT. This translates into CASSLGPSFAGNTIYF.

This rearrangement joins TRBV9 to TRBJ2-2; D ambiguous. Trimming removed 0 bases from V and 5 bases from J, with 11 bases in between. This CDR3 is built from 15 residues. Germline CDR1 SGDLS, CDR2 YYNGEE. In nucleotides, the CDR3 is TGTGCCAGCAGCGTAGAGGCCCCCAGGACCGGGGAGCTGTTTTTT. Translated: CASSVEAPRTGELFF. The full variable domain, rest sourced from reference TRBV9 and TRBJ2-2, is DSGVTQTPKHLITATGQRVTLRCSPRSGDLSVYWYQQSLDQGLQFLIQYYNGEERAKGNILERFSAQQFPDLHSELNLSSLELGDSALYFCASSVEAPRTGELFFGEGSRLTVL.

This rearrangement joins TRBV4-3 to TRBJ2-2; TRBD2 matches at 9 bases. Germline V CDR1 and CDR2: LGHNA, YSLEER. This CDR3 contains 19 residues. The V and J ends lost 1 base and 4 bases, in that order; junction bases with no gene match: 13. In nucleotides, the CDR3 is TGCGCCAGCAGCCAAGCCGCGGGAGGGGGGGCGCAGGGCACCGGGGAGCTGTTTTTT. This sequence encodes CASSQAAGGGAQGTGELFF.

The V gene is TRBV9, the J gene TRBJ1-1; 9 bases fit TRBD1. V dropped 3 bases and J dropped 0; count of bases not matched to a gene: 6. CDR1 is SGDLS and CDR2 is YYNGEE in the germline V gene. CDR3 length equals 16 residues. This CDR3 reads CASSAQGAGMNTEAFF. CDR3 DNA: TGTGCCAGCAGCGCACAGGGGGCTGGAATGAACACTGAAGCTTTCTTT.

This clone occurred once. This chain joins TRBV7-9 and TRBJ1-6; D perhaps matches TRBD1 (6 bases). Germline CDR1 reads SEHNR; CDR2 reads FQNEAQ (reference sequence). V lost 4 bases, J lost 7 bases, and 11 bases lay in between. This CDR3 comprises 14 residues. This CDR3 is CASSSGRGNSPLHF. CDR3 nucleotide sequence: TGTGCCAGCAGCTCAGGGAGGGGGAATTCACCCCTCCACTTT. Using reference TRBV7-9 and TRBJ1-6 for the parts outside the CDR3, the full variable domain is DTGVSQNPRHKITKRGQNVTFRCDPISEHNRLYWYRQTLGQGPEFLTYFQNEAQLEKSRLLSDRFSAERPKGSFSTLEIQRTEQGDSAMYLCASSSGRGNSPLHFGNGTRLTVT.

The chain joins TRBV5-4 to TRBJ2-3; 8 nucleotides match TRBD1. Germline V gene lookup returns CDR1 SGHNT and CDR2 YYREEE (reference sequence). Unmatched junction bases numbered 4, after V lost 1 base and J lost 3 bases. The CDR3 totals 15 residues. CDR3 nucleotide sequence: TGTGCCAGCAGCTTGTCCGGGACAGGTACAGATACGCAGTATTTT. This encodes CASSLSGTGTDTQYF. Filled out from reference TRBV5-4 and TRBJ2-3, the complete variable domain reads ETGVTQSPTHLIKTRGQQVTLRCSSQSGHNTVSWYQQALGQGPQFIFQYYREEENGRGNFPPRFSGLQFPNYSSELNVNALELDDSALYLCASSLSGTGTDTQYFGPGTRLTVL.

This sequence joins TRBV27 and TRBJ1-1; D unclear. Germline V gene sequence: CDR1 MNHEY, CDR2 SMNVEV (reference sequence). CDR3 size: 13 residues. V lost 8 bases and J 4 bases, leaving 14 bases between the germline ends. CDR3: CASGWALGTEAFF. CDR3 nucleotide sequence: TGTGCCAGCGGGTGGGCTTTGGGCACTGAAGCTTTCTTT.

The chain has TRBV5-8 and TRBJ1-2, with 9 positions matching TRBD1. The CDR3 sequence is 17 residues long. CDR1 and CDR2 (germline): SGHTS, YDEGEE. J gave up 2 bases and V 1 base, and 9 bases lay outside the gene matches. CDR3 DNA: TGTGCCAGCAGCTTGATGGGACAGGGTAGAGGCAACTATGGCTACACCTTC. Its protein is CASSLMGQGRGNYGYTF.

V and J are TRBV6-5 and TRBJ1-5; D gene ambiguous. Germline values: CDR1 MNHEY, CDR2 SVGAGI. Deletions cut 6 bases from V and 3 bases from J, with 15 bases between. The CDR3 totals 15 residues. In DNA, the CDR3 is TGTGCCAGCAGCCCCCTCCGGGTCGACAATCAGCCCCAGCATTTT. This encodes CASSPLRVDNQPQHF.

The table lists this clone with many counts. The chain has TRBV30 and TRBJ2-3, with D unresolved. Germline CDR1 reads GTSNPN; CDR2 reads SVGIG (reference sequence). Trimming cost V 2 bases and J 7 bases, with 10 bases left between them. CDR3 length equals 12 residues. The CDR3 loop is CAWSPTEYTQYF. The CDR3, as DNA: TGTGCCTGGAGTCCCACCGAGTATACGCAGTATTTT.

Here the CDR3 reads CASSQYSNQPQHF. The CDR3 region has the DNA TGTGCCAGCAGTCAGTATAGCAATCAGCCCCAGCATTTT. V and J are TRBV7-2 and TRBJ1-5, with no clear D. CDR1 and CDR2 from the germline V gene are SGHTA and FQGNSA. V lost 6 bases, J lost 0 bases, and 6 bases lay in between. This CDR3 contains 13 residues.

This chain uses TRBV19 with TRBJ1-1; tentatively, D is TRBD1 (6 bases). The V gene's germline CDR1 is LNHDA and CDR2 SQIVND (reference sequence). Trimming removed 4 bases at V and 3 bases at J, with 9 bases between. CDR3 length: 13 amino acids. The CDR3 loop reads CASSKDRDTEAFF. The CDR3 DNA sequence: TGTGCCAGTAGTAAGGACAGAGACACTGAAGCTTTCTTT.